The following is a TCR beta chain sequence with its context. These data originate in a study of CXCR3-negative and CXCR3-positive naive CD8 T cells. Researchers prepared the TRB cDNA libraries using 5' RACE with UMI labels. TCRdb reanalyzed the 5' RACE reads, giving one entry per CDR3 protein sequence and no DNA. This specimen shows some 45,000 distinct CDR3 sequences; the ten leading clones hold 1.5% to 2%. CD45RO-CCR7+CD27+CD95- defined naive CD8+ T cells. Germline V gene lookup returns CDR1 SGHDN and CDR2 FVKESK. CDR3 size: 14 residues. This chain joins TRBV14 and TRBJ2-5; TCRdb outputs TRBD2, but without DNA this stays unchecked. Sequenced material: naive CXCR3- CD8+ T cells from blood. Regarding subset: CD45RO-CCR7+CD27+CD95- naive CD8+ T cells lacking CXCR3 (TNR3-). This clonotype originated in a human donor in good health. Some clones in this sample may be carry-over from other donors' samples. Here the CDR3 reads CASSPSGAGETQYF.